Sequencing of this T cell receptor (beta chain) was carried out in a study of T cell repertoires and Cas9 in healthy adults. The overall study: SpCas9-reactive CD4 and CD8 T cells were characterized for potency, cytotoxicity and lineage.

Germline values: CDR1 SGHVS, CDR2 FNYEAQ. The CDR3 length is 11 residues. V shed 5 bases and J shed 9 bases, with 8 bases lying between them. Libraries were prepared by immunoSEQ multiplex PCR; TCRdb keeps only in-frame clonotypes and omits some of them. The profile covers 20,000 to 25,000 clones, with 80% to 95% appearing a single time and more than 0.65% taken by the ten largest. On this clone: What it binds is unknown.

Study results and caveats: SpCas9-reactive regulatory T cells reportedly mitigated SpCas9-reactive effector T cells in vitro.

The chain joins TRBV7-6 to TRBJ2-1; D remains unclear. This clonotype was sampled from a human donor in good health. Sequencing was done on a sample of CD4+ effector T cells (CD127+, CD25-, CD137-, CD154-) from PBMCs; culture status not recorded. The CDR3 loop reads CASSPQSEQFF. CDR3 nucleotide sequence: TGTGCCAGCAGCCCTCAGAGTGAGCAGTTCTTC.